Below, 19 T cell receptor beta chains from the same sample are listed, as sequenced in a study of OX40 agonist ivuxolimab in advanced cancers. Method: immunoSEQ multiplex PCR; TCRdb's copy keeps in-frame clones and lacks some. This sample has approximately 6,300 clones, with approximately 80% found just once. Sequencing used CD4+ or CD8+ T cells sorted from blood, obtained in a trial of the OX40 agonist ivuxolimab. Receptors originate from an adult with an advanced solid tumor such as melanoma, head and neck, liver or kidney cancer.

The V call is TRBV6-5, the J call TRBJ2-1, with TRBD2 identical over 11 bases. The CDR3 consists of 15 residues. Germline V gene lookup returns CDR1 MNHEY and CDR2 SVGAGI. With V trimmed by 4 bases and J by 7 bases, 6 bases remained unmatched. The CDR3 reads CASSSLTSGGNEQFF. The CDR3 bases are TGTGCCAGCAGTTCCCTCACTAGCGGGGGTAATGAGCAGTTCTTC.

The chain links TRBV28 to TRBJ2-7, with D hard to call. The CDR3 spans 14 residues. The germline V gene encodes CDR1 MDHEN and CDR2 SYDVKM. V gave up 3 bases and J gave up 4 bases, with 13 bases separating them. CDR3 loop: CASSFLGLGYEQYF. In DNA, the CDR3 is TGTGCCAGCAGTTTTTTGGGCCTCGGGTACGAGCAGTACTTC.

J is TRBJ2-7 and V is TRBV29-1; possible D gene TRBD1, 6 bases. In germline, CDR1 is SQVTM, CDR2 ANQGSEA. This CDR3 has 11 amino acids. Trimming took off 3 bases at V and 3 bases at J, with 6 bases between the two ends. CDR3 residues: CSVDRGYEQYF. CDR3 nucleotide sequence: TGCAGCGTTGACAGGGGCTACGAGCAGTACTTC.

The DNA for the CDR3 is TGTGCCAGCAGCCAGCAAGAGACCCAGTACTTC. Encoded protein: CASSQQETQYF. This rearrangement joins TRBV7-6 to TRBJ2-5; D gene uncertain. The CDR3 covers 11 residues. CDR1 and CDR2 (germline): SGHVS, FNYEAQ. Trimming removed 5 bases from V and 2 bases from J, with 3 bases in between.

The table lists this clone with a count of one. V and J are TRBV5-8 and TRBJ2-1; 9 bases are shared with TRBD2. CDR3 length equals 12 residues. Germline V gene data show CDR1 as SGHTS and CDR2 as YDEGEE. CDR3 protein: CKGREGRNEQFF. The CDR3 DNA reads TGTAAGGGGCGGGAGGGCCGAAATGAGCAGTTCTTC. Looking up the rest from reference TRBV5-8 and TRBJ2-1 gives the full variable domain: EAGVTQSPTHLIKTRGQQATLRCSPISGHTSVYWYQQALGLGLQFLLWYDEGEERNRGNFPPRFSGRQFPNYSSELNVNALELEDSALYLCKGREGRNEQFFGPGTRLTVL.

A single count supports this clone. The germline gene is not matched at one end of the junction; a read error may be the cause. The CDR3 DNA sequence: TGTGCCAGCAGCTTGGACTTTCTGGCGGTGGAGACCCAGTACTTC. It is translated as CASSLDFLAVETQYF. V gene TRBV5-3 combines with J gene TRBJ2-5, with D possibly being TRBD2 (5 bases). TRBV5-3 is an open reading frame, and its role is uncertain. The CDR3 is 15 residues long.

The chain has TRBV11-2 and TRBJ1-2; tentatively, D is TRBD1 (5 bases). The CDR3 has 15 residues. CDR1 and CDR2 (germline): SGHAT, FQNNGV. V shed 0 bases and J shed 4 bases, with 12 bases lying between them. CDR3: CASSLDPGGGYGYTF. Written as DNA, the CDR3 is TGTGCCAGCAGCTTAGATCCGGGGGGTGGCTATGGCTACACCTTC. Using reference TRBV11-2 and TRBJ1-2 for the parts outside the CDR3, the full variable domain is EAGVAQSPRYKIIEKRQSVAFWCNPISGHATLYWYQQILGQGPKLLIQFQNNGVVDDSQLPKDRFSAERLKGVDSTLKIQPAKLEDSAVYLCASSLDPGGGYGYTFGSGTRLTVV.

This chain uses TRBV4-1 with TRBJ1-1; the D gene is possibly TRBD1 (5 bases). The germline CDR1 and CDR2 sequences are MGHRA and YSYEKL. The CDR3 sequence is 14 residues long. The V and J ends lost 1 base and 4 bases respectively, with 10 bases between them. CDR3 nucleotides: TGCGCCAGCAGCCAAGGTGTGGGGGGCACTGAAGCTTTCTTT. It codes for CASSQGVGGTEAFF.

This clone was recorded once. The chain couples TRBV4-1 to TRBJ1-2; the match to TRBD1 covers 7 bases. Germline CDR1 MGHRA, CDR2 YSYEKL. J gave up 4 bases and V 4 bases, and 12 bases lay outside the gene matches. This CDR3 region has 16 residues. In nucleotides, the CDR3 is TGCGCCAGCAGCCTATCCCCGGGACAGAGTATCTATGGCTACACCTTC. This gives the protein CASSLSPGQSIYGYTF.

This clone occurred a few times. The gene calls are TRBV6-1 and TRBJ2-2, with D hard to call. V lost 3 bases and J lost 4, with 24 bases in between. CDR3 size: 19 residues. CDR1 and CDR2 from the germline V gene are MNHNS and SASEGT. CDR3 nucleotide sequence: TGTGCCAGCAGTGACAAATCTGCTGCCGTTTCTTTGTCCACCGGGGAGCTGTTTTTT. It translates to CASSDKSAAVSLSTGELFF.

The chain combines TRBV18 with TRBJ2-3; 11 bases align to TRBD1. CDR3 length equals 14 residues. V shed 6 bases, J shed 4 bases, and the junction held 3 bases outside the gene matches. Germline values: CDR1 KGHSH, CDR2 LQKENI. In nucleotides, the CDR3 is TGTGCCAGCTCGCCGGGACAGGGGGCAGATACGCAGTATTTT. Residues: CASSPGQGADTQYF.

The chain recombines TRBV9 with TRBJ1-1; D remains ambiguous. Per germline, CDR1 SGDLS and CDR2 YYNGEE. V lost 0 bases, J lost 5 bases, and 11 bases lay in between. The length of the CDR3 is 14 residues. CDR3 DNA sequence: TGTGCCAGCAGCGTAGCCTGGATAGGAACTGAAGCTTTCTTT. Translation gives CASSVAWIGTEAFF.

This clone was detected only a few times. Its ends do not fully match the called genes, so a read error is possible. The chain has TRBV9 and TRBJ2-1; TRBD2 matches at 8 bases. Germline V CDR1 and CDR2: SGDLS, YYNGEE. The CDR3 is 15 amino acids. The CDR3 loop reads CASSFQRGSFNEQFF. CDR3 DNA sequence: TGTGCCAGCAGCTTCCAGCGGGGGTCCTTCAATGAGCAGTTCTTC.

This chain links TRBV15 with TRBJ1-1; D perhaps matches TRBD1 (6 bases). V shed 6 bases and J shed 5 bases, with 13 bases lying between them. The CDR3 has 13 amino acids. Per the germline V gene, CDR1 is LNHNV and CDR2 is YYDKDF (reference sequence). CDR3 amino acids: CATRGQTGTEAFF. As DNA, the CDR3 is TGTGCCACCAGAGGCCAAACAGGGACTGAAGCTTTCTTT.

The chain combines TRBV10-3 with TRBJ1-3; the D gene is possibly TRBD1 (5 bases). The CDR3 length is 16 residues. The V end lost 7 bases, the J end lost 0 bases, and 16 bases lay between the germline ends. Germline CDR1 ENHRY, CDR2 SYGVKD. In DNA form, the CDR3 reads TGTGCCATCACCGAAGGGACGGTCAGCTCTGGAAACACCATATATTTT. It is translated as CAITEGTVSSGNTIYF.

This rearrangement joins TRBV6-4 to TRBJ2-1; no clear D. Germline loops: CDR1 MRHNA, CDR2 SNTAGT. The CDR3 has 13 amino acids. The ends were cut back, 6 bases at V and 5 bases at J, with 11 bases in the middle. This CDR3 is CASSLQPNNEQFF. The CDR3 region has the DNA TGTGCCAGCAGCCTACAACCCAACAATGAGCAGTTCTTC.

This sequence joins TRBV5-6 and TRBJ1-3; D call uncertain. Trimming stripped 2 bases from V and 0 bases from J, with 9 bases between. The CDR3 loop spans 15 amino acids. Germline V gene sequence: CDR1 SGHDT, CDR2 YYEEEE. For the CDR3, the DNA is TGTGCCAGCAGCTTATTCCTTAACTCTGGAAACACCATATATTTT. This codes for CASSLFLNSGNTIYF.

The rearrangement joins TRBV5-5 to TRBJ2-7, with TRBD2 matching over 12 bases. The CDR3 consists of 16 residues. CDR1 and CDR2 (germline): SGHKS, YYEKEE (reference sequence). V was pared by 2 bases and J by 2 bases, with 5 bases of the junction left unmatched. The CDR3 DNA reads TGTGCCAGCAGCTTCCTCCCTAGCGGGGGGGCCTACGAGCAGTACTTC. This translates into CASSFLPSGGAYEQYF.

In its sample, this clone was seen once. The CDR3 coding sequence is TGTGCCAGCAGCGTGCTGGGTGGCACTGAAGCTTTCTTT. As protein: CASSVLGGTEAFF. V is TRBV7-9 and J is TRBJ1-1; D not resolved. Trimming removed 5 bases from V and 4 bases from J, with 11 bases in between. The CDR3 is 13 residues long. Germline V gene lookup returns CDR1 SEHNR and CDR2 FQNEAQ (reference sequence).